The source of this TCR beta chain is a study of regulatory T cells in long-lasting Graves disease. Study observations and caveats: A limited number of samples was an acknowledged limitation.

Germline CDR1 and CDR2: MNHEY and SVGAGI. The CDR3 consists of 14 residues. The V and J ends lost 4 bases and 2 bases respectively, with 12 bases between them. Time point reported: newly diagnosed GD, antithyroid drugs for less than 3 months. TCR sequences were obtained from RNA taken from PBMCs. This clonotype was seen a few times. Its matching antigen is unknown. Both iRepertoire HTBI primers and Arm-PCR of CDR3 regions were used to build the TCR beta libraries. TCRdb re-derived calls from the multiplex PCR reads in MiXCR, one entry per CDR3 protein. The data contain around 500,000 distinct CDR3 sequences, about 16% of them seen just once; the ten biggest clones take up around a quarter. The same data also contributed to another study, on T cells in Graves' hyperthyroidism and ophthalmopathy. That source notes: On the basis of clinical symptoms, serum thyroxine and TRAb, thyroid ultrasound and orbital computed tomography, diagnoses were made. Before onset, by a median of around 6.1 months, the model predicted ophthalmopathy.

The chain has TRBV6-5 and TRBJ2-7; D is unclear. This receptor was identified in a middle-aged woman with Graves disease. The sequencing used peripheral blood mononuclear cells (PBMCs), collected at new diagnosis, from a patient treated with antithyroid drugs. The CDR3 loop is CASSLGGPPYEQYF. The CDR3 nucleotides read TGTGCCAGCAGTTTGGGCGGACCACCCTACGAGCAGTACTTC.